This TCR beta chain was recorded in a study of blood T cell repertoires in COVID-19. Whole-study context: Both acute and convalescent COVID-19 samples were obtained from the United States, Italy and Spain. Sources were T cells, B-cell-depleted T cells, or PBMCs; the material itself was cDNA or gDNA.

Libraries were prepared by immunoSEQ multiplex PCR; TCRdb keeps only in-frame clonotypes and omits some of them. The sample has about 99,000 clones; 80% to 90% are singletons. The CDR3 contains 12 residues. CDR1 is KGHSH, CDR2 LQKENI, per germline. Between the trimmed V and J ends, which lost 6 bases and 3 bases, there was a span of 8 bases. The sequence came from a woman in her sixties with acute or convalescent COVID-19. Sequencing was carried out using peripheral blood. The chain uses TRBV18 and TRBJ1-2; D gene uncertain. CDR3 DNA: TGTGCCAGCTCTCCGCGGGACTATGGCTACACCTTC. Translation gives CASSPRDYGYTF.